Shown below are 18 T cell receptor beta chains from a single sample sequenced in a study of blood T cell repertoires in COVID-19. The protocol was immunoSEQ multiplex PCR, while the TCRdb copy is restricted to in-frame clones and leaves out a portion. The data hold fewer than 300,000 clones, with about 86% observed a single time. Sequenced material: peripheral blood. These receptors came from a person aged 70 to 80 with COVID-19, enrolled during active disease.

The chain carries TRBV6-2 or TRBV6-3 and TRBJ2-5, with D perhaps TRBD1 (6 bases). The germline CDR1 and CDR2 sequences are MNHEY and SVGEGT. The CDR3 is 12 amino acids. Trimming took off 5 bases at V and 10 bases at J, with 14 bases between the two ends. CDR3 residues: CASSLGGVVQYF. DNA for the CDR3: TGTGCCAGCAGTCTAGGGGGTGTCGTCCAGTACTTC.

This clone was observed a few times. J is TRBJ2-1 and V is TRBV10-3; a weak D match, TRBD2 (6 bases). CDR3 length: 17 amino acids. CDR1 and CDR2 (germline): ENHRY, SYGVKD. V lost 5 bases and J 5 bases, leaving 22 bases between the germline ends. CDR3 loop: CAISNYQGLAGDNEQFF. DNA for the CDR3: TGTGCCATCAGTAACTATCAGGGACTCGCCGGGGACAATGAGCAGTTCTTC.

The gene calls are TRBV29-1 and TRBJ2-3; 8 nucleotides align to TRBD1. The ends lost 7 bases at V and 7 bases at J; junction bases unmatched: 7. The germline gives CDR1 SQVTM, CDR2 ANQGSEA. The CDR3 runs to 12 residues. The CDR3 region has the DNA TGCAGCGGACACGACAGGGGATATACGCAGTATTTT. Protein sequence: CSGHDRGYTQYF.

The chain has TRBV12-3 or TRBV12-4 and TRBJ2-5; a possible D gene is TRBD2 (6 bases). The CDR3 spans 13 residues. Trimming removed 7 bases at V and 2 bases at J, with 11 bases between. CDR3 nucleotide sequence: TGTGCCAGCACCTCGGGGGATCAAGAGACCCAGTACTTC. It is translated as CASTSGDQETQYF.

This clone came up once. V and J are TRBV28 and TRBJ2-3; 10 positions match TRBD2. Losses at the gene ends were 2 bases for V and 5 bases for J; bases not matched to a gene: 4. The CDR3 is 15 amino acids. Germline V gene data show CDR1 as MDHEN and CDR2 as SYDVKM. CDR3 residues: CASSLPSGGIDTQYF. The CDR3 DNA follows: TGTGCCAGCAGTTTACCTAGCGGGGGCATAGATACGCAGTATTTT.

The chain employs TRBV3-1 (or the pseudogene TRBV3-2) and TRBJ2-7; TRBD2 agrees at 11 bases. The CDR3 sequence is 15 residues long. Per the germline V gene, CDR1 is LGHDT and CDR2 is YNNKEL (reference sequence). Trimming removed 3 bases from V and 3 bases from J; junction bases left unmatched: 4. For the CDR3, the DNA is TGTGCCAGCAGCCAGGGACTAGCGGAACTCTACGAGCAGTACTTC. Translated: CASSQGLAELYEQYF.

A single count supports this clone. This sequence joins TRBV7-9 and TRBJ2-3; D possibly corresponds to TRBD1 (6 bases). CDR1 SEHNR and CDR2 FQNEAQ come from the germline V gene (reference sequence). The germline V and J ends were trimmed by 6 bases and 2 bases, with 15 bases remaining between them. The CDR3 totals 15 residues. The CDR3: CASRAYRVTTDTQYF. In nucleotides, the CDR3 is TGTGCCAGCAGGGCCTACAGGGTCACCACAGATACGCAGTATTTT.

V gene TRBV19 combines with J gene TRBJ1-5; TRBD1 matches at 11 bases. Trimming at V came to 0 bases and at J to 6 bases, leaving 10 bases not matched to a gene. The germline CDR1 and CDR2 sequences are LNHDA and SQIVND (reference sequence). The CDR3 is made up of 18 amino acids. CDR3: CASSIDAFMGQGGQPQHF. The CDR3, as DNA: TGTGCCAGTAGTATAGATGCGTTCATGGGACAGGGGGGTCAGCCCCAGCATTTT.

Only one count was recorded for this clone. The chain is built from TRBV4-2 and TRBJ2-7; 12 bases line up with TRBD2. The CDR3 consists of 15 residues. Unmatched junction bases numbered 1, after V lost 0 bases and J lost 4 bases. Germline CDR1 reads LGHNA; CDR2 reads YNFKEQ. Here the CDR3 DNA reads TGTGCCAGCAGCCAAGAACTAGCGGGAGGTTACGAGCAGTACTTC. This translates into CASSQELAGGYEQYF.

The chain has TRBV15 and TRBJ2-5, with 11 bases that match TRBD1. The CDR3 extends over 16 amino acids. Trimming took 4 bases from V and 4 from J; bases not matched to a gene: 8. The V gene's germline CDR1 is LNHNV and CDR2 YYDKDF (reference sequence). CDR3 bases: TGTGCCACCAGCACAAGGACAGGGGGCTTTTCAGAGACCCAGTACTTC. Encoded protein: CATSTRTGGFSETQYF.

V usage is TRBV19 and J usage is TRBJ2-1; D remains ambiguous. V lost 6 bases, J lost 5 bases, and 14 bases lay in between. CDR1 and CDR2 from the germline V gene are LNHDA and SQIVND (reference sequence). The CDR3 extends over 14 amino acids. In nucleotides, the CDR3 is TGTGCCAGTAGGTCTCCTCTAACTAACAATGAGCAGTTCTTC. Protein sequence: CASRSPLTNNEQFF.

The gene calls are TRBV16 and TRBJ1-1, with D tentatively TRBD1 (5 bases). The V gene's germline CDR1 is KGHSY and CDR2 FQNENV. The CDR3 length is 12 residues. V lost 3 bases to trimming and J lost 10 bases, with 12 bases between them. The CDR3 DNA sequence: TGTGCCAGCAGCCATTACACAGGATCAGCTTTCTTT. Protein product: CASSHYTGSAFF. Looking up the rest from reference TRBV16 and TRBJ1-1 gives the full variable domain: GEEVAQTPKHLVRGEGQKAKLYCAPIKGHSYVFWYQQVLKNEFKFLISFQNENVFDETGMPKERFSAKCLPNSPCSLEIQATKLEDSAVYFCASSHYTGSAFFGQGTRLTVV.

The V and J genes are TRBV11-2 and TRBJ2-7; D gene ambiguous. The V gene's germline CDR1 is SGHAT and CDR2 FQNNGV. Deletions cut 2 bases from V and 3 bases from J, with 2 bases between. This CDR3 spans 11 amino acids. CDR3 region: CASSLLYEQYF. The CDR3 DNA sequence: TGTGCCAGCAGCTTACTCTACGAGCAGTACTTC.

At least ten counts were recorded for this clone. V gene TRBV4-2 combines with J gene TRBJ1-2; 9 bases are shared with TRBD1. The CDR3 has 15 amino acids. Losses at the gene ends were 4 bases for V and 3 bases for J; bases not matched to a gene: 6. In germline, CDR1 is LGHNA, CDR2 YNFKEQ. This CDR3 reads CASSPTTGGDYGYTF. In DNA, the CDR3 is TGTGCCAGCAGCCCCACGACAGGGGGGGACTATGGCTACACCTTC.

The chain couples TRBV2 to TRBJ1-4, with D possibly matching TRBD1 (5 bases). The CDR3 has 15 residues. The germline V gene has CDR1 SNHLY and CDR2 FYNNEI. With 2 bases removed from V and 7 bases from J, the gap between germline ends came to 14 bases. CDR3 DNA: TGTGCCAGCAGTGAAATGTTGGGGGGAGGTGAAAAACTGTTTTTT. Translating gives CASSEMLGGGEKLFF.

This clone was observed a single time. The V call is TRBV30, the J call TRBJ2-7; 8 nucleotides agree with TRBD2. This CDR3 comprises 14 residues. Germline V CDR1 and CDR2: GTSNPN, SVGIG (reference sequence). The junction had 10 bases not matched to a gene; V was cut back by 3 bases and J by 6 bases. The CDR3: CAWRYPGGIGEQYF. CDR3 DNA sequence: TGTGCCTGGAGATATCCGGGAGGGATAGGCGAGCAGTACTTC.

CDR3 residues: CASSQGLANYEQYF. The CDR3, as DNA: TGTGCCAGCAGCCAAGGACTAGCGAACTACGAGCAGTACTTC. This sequence joins TRBV3-1 (or the pseudogene TRBV3-2) and TRBJ2-7; 8 bases are a match to TRBD2. CDR3 size: 14 residues. The V gene's germline CDR1 is LGHDT and CDR2 YNNKEL (reference sequence). J gave up 3 bases and V 1 base, and 2 bases lay outside the gene matches.

This clone has only one observation. The genes are TRBV19 and TRBJ1-3, with a tentative D call TRBD1 (6 bases). V was trimmed by 4 bases and J by 4 bases, leaving 14 bases between them. CDR1 and CDR2 (germline): LNHDA, SQIVND (reference sequence). This CDR3 spans 15 amino acids. The CDR3 reads CASSSNTGFGNTIYF. The CDR3 DNA reads TGTGCCAGTAGTAGTAATACAGGGTTCGGAAACACCATATATTTT.